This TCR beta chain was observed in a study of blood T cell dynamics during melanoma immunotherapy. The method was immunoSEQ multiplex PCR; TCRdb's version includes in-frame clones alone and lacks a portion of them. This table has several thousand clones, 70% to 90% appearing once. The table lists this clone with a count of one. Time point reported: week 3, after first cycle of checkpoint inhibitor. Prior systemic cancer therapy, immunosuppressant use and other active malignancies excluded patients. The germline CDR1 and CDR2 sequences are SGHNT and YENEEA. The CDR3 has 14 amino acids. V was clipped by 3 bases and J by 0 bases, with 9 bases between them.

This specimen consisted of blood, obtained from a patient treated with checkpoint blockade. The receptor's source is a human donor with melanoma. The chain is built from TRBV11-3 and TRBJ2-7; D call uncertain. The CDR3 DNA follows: TGTGCCAGCAGCTTTGGACGGAACTCCTACGAGCAGTACTTC. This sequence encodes CASSFGRNSYEQYF.